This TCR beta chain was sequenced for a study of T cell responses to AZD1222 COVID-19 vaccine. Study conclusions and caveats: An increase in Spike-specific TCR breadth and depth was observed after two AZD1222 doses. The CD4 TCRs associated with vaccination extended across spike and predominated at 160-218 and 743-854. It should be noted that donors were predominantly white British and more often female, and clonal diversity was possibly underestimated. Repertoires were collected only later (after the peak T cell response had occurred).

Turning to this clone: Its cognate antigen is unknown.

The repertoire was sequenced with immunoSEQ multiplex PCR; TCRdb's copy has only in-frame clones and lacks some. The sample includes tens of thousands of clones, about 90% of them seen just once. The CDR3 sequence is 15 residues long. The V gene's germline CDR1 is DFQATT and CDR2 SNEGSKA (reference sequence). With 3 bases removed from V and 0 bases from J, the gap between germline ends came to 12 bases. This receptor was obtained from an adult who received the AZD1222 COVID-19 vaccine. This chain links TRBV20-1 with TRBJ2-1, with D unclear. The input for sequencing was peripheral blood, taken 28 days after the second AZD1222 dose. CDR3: CSASRVGSSYNEQFF. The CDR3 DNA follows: TGCAGTGCTAGTAGGGTCGGTAGCTCCTACAATGAGCAGTTCTTC.